The 5 T cell receptor beta chains listed next were all sequenced from one sample in a study of cytomegalovirus exposure and HLA in healthy donors. The PCR contained 60 Vbeta and 13 Jbeta primers. Assay: immunoSEQ multiplex PCR; the TCRdb copy retains only in-frame clones and omits some. The sample shows some 99,000 clones, around 77% of them seen only once. The specimen was PBMCs. The receptors derive from a female donor in good health and CMV-seronegative.

V is TRBV7-2 and J is TRBJ1-1, with D hard to call. Germline-derived CDR1 and CDR2 are SGHTA and FQGNSA. Trimming left V 0 bases short and J 5 bases short, with 13 bases between. This CDR3 has 15 amino acids. CDR3 nucleotides: TGTGCCAGCAGCTTAGCGACGGGGATAGGAACTGAAGCTTTCTTT. It codes for CASSLATGIGTEAFF.

The rearrangement links TRBV30 to TRBJ2-2; D might be TRBD2 (5 bases). From germline, CDR1 is GTSNPN and CDR2 SVGIG (reference sequence). This CDR3 comprises 16 residues. The V and J ends lost 8 bases and 0 bases respectively, with 19 bases between them. The CDR3 DNA reads as TGTGCCGCTTTTAGAGGGTCGTTCGCGAACACCGGGGAGCTGTTTTTT. It encodes CAAFRGSFANTGELFF.

The J gene is TRBJ2-2, the V gene TRBV5-4; 10 bases fit TRBD2. V shed 2 bases, J shed 4 bases, and the junction held 11 bases outside the gene matches. Germline CDR1 SGHNT, CDR2 YYREEE (reference sequence). The CDR3 is 18 residues long. This CDR3 reads CASSLDGLSGGGTGELFF. CDR3 coding DNA: TGTGCCAGCAGCTTAGATGGATTAAGCGGGGGGGGCACCGGGGAGCTGTTTTTT.

The rearrangement joins TRBV18 to TRBJ1-5; the D gene is possibly TRBD1 (5 bases). The CDR3 is made up of 14 amino acids. The ends were cut back, 3 bases at V and 5 bases at J, with 11 bases in the middle. Germline CDR1 is KGHSH and CDR2 is LQKENI. This CDR3 is CASSPGGFYQPQHF. CDR3 DNA sequence: TGTGCCAGCTCACCGGGGGGGTTCTATCAGCCCCAGCATTTT. The full variable domain, rest sourced from reference TRBV18 and TRBJ1-5, is NAGVMQNPRHLVRRRGQEARLRCSPMKGHSHVYWYRQLPEEGLKFMVYLQKENIIDESGMPKERFSAEFPKEGPSILRIQQVVRGDSAAYFCASSPGGFYQPQHFGDGTRLSIL.

The rearrangement joins TRBV2 to TRBJ2-3; a possible D gene is TRBD2 (5 bases). CDR3 length: 15 amino acids. Trimming stripped 6 bases from V and 1 base from J, with 14 bases between. Germline loops: CDR1 SNHLY, CDR2 FYNNEI. The CDR3 nucleotides read TGTGCCAGCAGCCCAGTACTGAGGGGCACAGATACGCAGTATTTT. This encodes CASSPVLRGTDTQYF.